A single sample gave rise to the 28 T cell receptor beta chains below, sequenced in a study of cytomegalovirus exposure and HLA in healthy donors. Here immunoSEQ multiplex PCR was the method, and the copy in TCRdb shows in-frame clones only, minus some. This repertoire shows approximately 160,000 clones, 91% found once; its top ten account for roughly 3%. Sequencing used PBMCs. The source of these receptors is a woman under 30 in good health and CMV-seropositive.

The chain couples TRBV30 to TRBJ2-7; TRBD2 might be the D (5 bases). The CDR3 covers 15 residues. Germline V gene lookup returns CDR1 GTSNPN and CDR2 SVGIG (reference sequence). V was trimmed by 0 bases and J by 0 bases, leaving 12 bases between them. The CDR3 is CAWSVDYPSSYEQYF. CDR3 nucleotide sequence: TGTGCCTGGAGTGTCGACTACCCGAGCTCCTACGAGCAGTACTTC.

V and J are TRBV5-4 and TRBJ2-3, with D perhaps TRBD2 (6 bases). CDR3 length: 14 residues. Trimming took 6 bases from V and 3 from J, leaving 14 bases between them. CDR1 and CDR2 from the germline V gene are SGHNT and YYREEE (reference sequence). CDR3 DNA: TGTGCCAGCACCCGGGTCGGGGGAACAGATACGCAGTATTTT. Translated, it gives CASTRVGGTDTQYF.

The chain recombines TRBV4-3 with TRBJ2-2; the match to TRBD2 covers 8 bases. V was clipped by 2 bases and J by 5 bases; unmatched bases: 4. Per germline, CDR1 LGHNA and CDR2 YSLEER. The CDR3 is 15 amino acids. Here the CDR3 reads CASSQRPSGTGELFF. DNA of the CDR3: TGCGCCAGCAGCCAAAGACCTAGCGGGACCGGGGAGCTGTTTTTT.

V and J are TRBV5-6 and TRBJ2-5, with 7 bases aligning to TRBD2. Losses at the gene ends were 0 bases for V and 7 bases for J; bases not matched to a gene: 12. This CDR3 is 16 amino acids long. Germline V gene lookup returns CDR1 SGHDT and CDR2 YYEEEE. The CDR3 region is CASSLGLAVGGGTQYF. The CDR3 region has the DNA TGTGCCAGCAGCTTGGGGCTAGCGGTGGGAGGTGGGACCCAGTACTTC.

The count of this clone is one. The chain carries TRBV2 and TRBJ2-7, with 8 bases fitting TRBD1. From germline, CDR1 is SNHLY and CDR2 FYNNEI. J gave up 3 bases and V 8 bases, and 9 bases lay outside the gene matches. The CDR3 is 14 residues long. Written as DNA, the CDR3 is TGTGCCAGCCAGGGGCTGACAGGGGTCTACGAGCAGTACTTC. Amino acids: CASQGLTGVYEQYF. Drawing the rest from reference TRBV2 and TRBJ2-7, the complete variable domain is EPEVTQTPSHQVTQMGQEVILRCVPISNHLYFYWYRQILGQKVEFLVSFYNNEISEKSEIFDDQFSVERPDGSNFTLKIRSTKLEDSAMYFCASQGLTGVYEQYFGPGTRLTVT.

A word on this clone: The sample has other DNA sequences that encode this CDR3 too. Here the CDR3 DNA reads TGTGCCAGCAGTTCGACCACAGGGGGCGAGCAGTACTTC. Protein product: CASSSTTGGEQYF. The chain uses TRBV6-5 and TRBJ2-7, with 8 positions matching TRBD1. The CDR3 runs 13 residues. After removal of 4 bases from V and 6 bases from J, the junction contained 5 bases not matched to a gene. Germline V CDR1 and CDR2: MNHEY, SVGAGI.

This clone was observed a handful of times. The V call is TRBV9, the J call TRBJ1-1; D gene ambiguous. Germline lookup yields CDR1 SGDLS and CDR2 YYNGEE. The CDR3 is 15 amino acids. Trimming pared 3 bases from V and 6 bases from J, leaving 18 bases between. CDR3 residues: CASSGTSTLRAEAFF. The CDR3 DNA reads as TGTGCCAGCAGCGGCACATCTACCCTGAGGGCTGAAGCTTTCTTT.

The chain carries TRBV7-3 and TRBJ2-1; TRBD2 aligns across 11 bases. CDR3 length: 15 residues. V lost 5 bases and J lost 8; bases outside the gene matches: 8. The germline CDR1 and CDR2 sequences are SGHTA and FQGTGA. For the CDR3, the DNA is TGTGCCAGCAGCCCTCTAGCGGGAGGACTTGATGAGCAGTTCTTC. It encodes CASSPLAGGLDEQFF.

CDR3 protein: CASSVLTSSGSGELFF. Written as DNA, the CDR3 is TGTGCCAGCAGCGTACTAACTAGCAGCGGCTCCGGGGAGCTGTTTTTT. The chain employs TRBV9 and TRBJ2-2; TRBD2 might be the D (6 bases). V dropped 1 base and J dropped 6 bases, with 16 bases sitting between them. Germline values: CDR1 SGDLS, CDR2 YYNGEE. The CDR3 is made up of 16 amino acids.

CDR3 nucleotides: TGCGCCAGCAGCTTGTGGCCGAGGCTAGCGGGGTTGGAGACCCAGTACTTC. The encoded protein is CASSLWPRLAGLETQYF. The V and J genes are TRBV5-1 and TRBJ2-5, with 9 bases matching TRBD2. Losses at the gene ends were 1 base for V and 5 bases for J; bases not matched to a gene: 12. The CDR3 spans 17 residues. CDR1 SGHRS and CDR2 YFSETQ come from the germline V gene.

V usage is TRBV7-2 and J usage is TRBJ2-1, with 13 bases that match TRBD2. The V segment lost 5 bases and the J segment 8 bases; nucleotides outside the gene matches: 9. The CDR3 totals 16 residues. Germline loops: CDR1 SGHTA, CDR2 FQGNSA. This chain's CDR3 is CASSPGLAGVKDEQFF. The DNA of the CDR3 is TGTGCCAGCAGCCCCGGACTAGCGGGAGTCAAAGATGAGCAGTTCTTC. Full variable domain (rest looked up from reference TRBV7-2 and TRBJ2-1): GAGVSQSPSNKVTEKGKDVELRCDPISGHTALYWYRQSLGQGLEFLIYFQGNSAPDKSGLPSDRFSAERTGGSVSTLTIQRTQQEDSAVYLCASSPGLAGVKDEQFFGPGTRLTVL.

The gene calls are TRBV7-2 and TRBJ2-2, with 9 bases matching TRBD1. After removal of 5 bases from V and 5 bases from J, the junction contained 6 bases not matched to a gene. CDR1 and CDR2 (germline): SGHTA, FQGNSA. CDR3 size: 15 residues. The CDR3 loop reads CASSRGQGNTGELFF. The CDR3 coding sequence is TGTGCCAGCAGCCGGGGACAGGGCAATACCGGGGAGCTGTTTTTT.

This chain uses TRBV9 with TRBJ2-5; perhaps TRBD2 as D (6 bases). There are 15 residues in the CDR3. The V gene lost 2 bases and the J gene lost 4 bases, with 15 bases spanning the gap. The germline gives CDR1 SGDLS, CDR2 YYNGEE. CDR3 coding DNA: TGTGCCAGCAGCGTTGATTCCGGGACTGGAGAGACCCAGTACTTC. This encodes CASSVDSGTGETQYF.

This chain joins TRBV4-1 and TRBJ2-7; 10 bases line up with TRBD1. Germline V gene data show CDR1 as MGHRA and CDR2 as YSYEKL. The ends lost 2 bases at V and 10 bases at J; junction bases unmatched: 8. This CDR3 comprises 14 residues. The CDR3 loop is CASSQSWDRGAQYF. The CDR3 DNA follows: TGCGCCAGCAGCCAATCCTGGGACAGGGGAGCTCAGTACTTC.

The chain is built from TRBV6-4 and TRBJ2-3; tentative D call: TRBD1 (5 bases). The CDR3 totals 13 residues. Germline values: CDR1 MRHNA, CDR2 SNTAGT. Deletions cut 5 bases from V and 4 bases from J, with 10 bases between. In nucleotides, the CDR3 is TGTGCCAGCAGTTCCACAGGTTCAGATACGCAGTATTTT. Translating gives CASSSTGSDTQYF.

The chain uses TRBV20-1 and TRBJ2-7; D call uncertain. Trimming shortened V by 6 bases and J by 4 bases, and 10 bases separated the two germline ends. The length of the CDR3 is 11 residues. Germline V gene lookup returns CDR1 DFQATT and CDR2 SNEGSKA (reference sequence). The CDR3 DNA reads TGCAGTGCCAGACGTAGTTACGAGCAGTACTTC. Amino acids: CSARRSYEQYF.

The chain links TRBV19 to TRBJ2-7; the match to TRBD2 covers 7 bases. The germline CDR1 and CDR2 sequences are LNHDA and SQIVND (reference sequence). The CDR3 is made up of 14 amino acids. J lost 0 bases, V lost 3 bases, and 2 bases had no gene match. The CDR3 DNA follows: TGTGCCAGTAGTATGGGAGGGCCCTCCTACGAGCAGTACTTC. Its translation is CASSMGGPSYEQYF. The entire variable domain, with the rest obtained from reference TRBV19 and TRBJ2-7, is as follows: DGGITQSPKYLFRKEGQNVTLSCEQNLNHDAMYWYRQDPGQGLRLIYYSQIVNDFQKGDIAEGYSVSREKKESFPLTVTSAQKNPTAFYLCASSMGGPSYEQYFGPGTRLTVT.

The chain carries TRBV27 and TRBJ1-5, with 12 bases matching TRBD1. Germline-derived CDR1 and CDR2 are MNHEY and SMNVEV (reference sequence). After removal of 6 bases from V and 2 bases from J, the junction contained 2 bases not matched to a gene. This CDR3 has 15 amino acids. CDR3 bases: TGTGCCAGCAGGGGACAGGGGGCCGGCAATCAGCCCCAGCATTTT. It translates to CASRGQGAGNQPQHF.

The chain uses TRBV28 and TRBJ1-5, with TRBD1 identical over 8 bases. The CDR3 totals 13 residues. V lost 6 bases, J lost 6 bases, and 4 bases stayed unmatched. Per germline, CDR1 MDHEN and CDR2 SYDVKM. CDR3 in DNA: TGTGCCAGCAGGTCAGGGGGCAGTCAGCCCCAGCATTTT. As protein: CASRSGGSQPQHF.

The chain joins TRBV7-8 to TRBJ2-1; possibly TRBD1 for D (6 bases). CDR3 length: 16 amino acids. Looked up from germline, CDR1 is SGHVS and CDR2 is FQNEAQ. Trimming removed 3 bases at V and 2 bases at J, with 14 bases between. Here the CDR3 DNA reads TGTGCCAGCAGCTTGGGCCAGGGGAGCCCCTACAATGAGCAGTTCTTC. Translating it yields CASSLGQGSPYNEQFF.

V usage is TRBV7-9 and J usage is TRBJ2-7; D perhaps matches TRBD1 (6 bases). The germline gives CDR1 SEHNR, CDR2 FQNEAQ (reference sequence). The V end lost 1 base, the J end lost 2 bases, and 18 bases lay between the germline ends. The length of the CDR3 is 17 residues. CDR3 nucleotides: TGTGCCAGCAGCTTAGGTGTGAGGGCAGAGGGGGCCTACGAGCAGTACTTC. It translates to CASSLGVRAEGAYEQYF.

The chain has TRBV7-9 and TRBJ2-3; 8 bases align to TRBD2. Germline assignment: CDR1 SEHNR and CDR2 FQNEAQ (reference sequence). The V gene end was trimmed by 1 base and the J gene end by 5 bases; junction bases not matched to a gene: 8. The CDR3 has 16 residues. DNA of the CDR3: TGTGCCAGCAGCTTAGGCCGGGGGGGCCATAAAGATACGCAGTATTTT. This translates into CASSLGRGGHKDTQYF. The whole variable domain, filled in from reference TRBV7-9 and TRBJ2-3, reads DTGVSQNPRHKITKRGQNVTFRCDPISEHNRLYWYRQTLGQGPEFLTYFQNEAQLEKSRLLSDRFSAERPKGSFSTLEIQRTEQGDSAMYLCASSLGRGGHKDTQYFGPGTRLTVL.

The V gene is TRBV18, the J gene TRBJ2-1; TRBD1 matches at 7 bases. CDR3 length equals 13 residues. The junction had 3 bases not matched to a gene; V was cut back by 6 bases and J by 4 bases. Germline V gene lookup returns CDR1 KGHSH and CDR2 LQKENI. CDR3 region: CASSAGGYNEQFF. The CDR3 region has the DNA TGTGCCAGCTCGGCAGGGGGTTACAATGAGCAGTTCTTC. Together with reference TRBV18 and TRBJ2-1, the CDR3 gives the full variable domain: NAGVMQNPRHLVRRRGQEARLRCSPMKGHSHVYWYRQLPEEGLKFMVYLQKENIIDESGMPKERFSAEFPKEGPSILRIQQVVRGDSAAYFCASSAGGYNEQFFGPGTRLTVL.

This chain joins TRBV5-1 and TRBJ1-1, with no clear D. CDR3 length: 13 amino acids. The germline gives CDR1 SGHRS, CDR2 YFSETQ. Between the trimmed V and J ends, which lost 0 bases and 11 bases, there was a span of 14 bases. This CDR3 is CASSLAGPSNAFF. The CDR3 coding sequence is TGCGCCAGCAGCTTGGCCGGTCCCTCGAACGCTTTCTTT.

The chain joins TRBV2 to TRBJ1-1; D is ambiguous. Germline CDR1 reads SNHLY; CDR2 reads FYNNEI. Trimming removed 8 bases from V and 1 base from J, with 20 bases in between. This CDR3 contains 16 residues. The chain's CDR3 is CASLKAATSRNTEAFF. In DNA, the CDR3 is TGTGCCAGCCTAAAGGCGGCTACGTCTCGGAACACTGAAGCTTTCTTT.

The rearrangement joins TRBV29-1 to TRBJ2-2, with 8 bases identical to TRBD1. Germline V gene data show CDR1 as SQVTM and CDR2 as ANQGSEA. The J segment lost 3 bases and the V segment lost 7 bases, leaving 7 bases of the junction unmatched. This CDR3 has 14 amino acids. CDR3 in DNA: TGCAGCGGGCACAGGGGGGATCACACCGGGGAGCTGTTTTTT. This translates into CSGHRGDHTGELFF.

The chain carries TRBV6-5 and TRBJ1-5; maybe TRBD1 (5 bases). CDR3 length: 15 amino acids. The ends were cut back, 6 bases at V and 0 bases at J, with 12 bases in the middle. CDR1 and CDR2 from the germline V gene are MNHEY and SVGAGI. The CDR3 region has the DNA TGTGCCAGCAGGGCTCGACAGTATAGCAATCAGCCCCAGCATTTT. The encoded protein is CASRARQYSNQPQHF.

With regard to this clone: The sample has other DNA sequences that encode this CDR3 too. This rearrangement joins TRBV18 to TRBJ2-7; 11 bases line up with TRBD2. CDR3 size: 16 residues. Per the germline V gene, CDR1 is KGHSH and CDR2 is LQKENI. Trimming removed 3 bases from V and 0 bases from J; junction bases left unmatched: 4. CDR3 sequence: CASSPLGTSGSYEQYF. The CDR3 nucleotides are TGTGCCAGCTCACCTCTCGGGACTAGCGGCTCCTACGAGCAGTACTTC.